These T cell receptor beta chains were read from a single sample in a study of blood T cell repertoires in COVID-19. Profiled with immunoSEQ multiplex PCR; TCRdb holds only in-frame clones, not every one. Of just over 650,000 clones in the sample, just under 90% were seen once. Material for sequencing was peripheral blood. The receptors come from a woman between 18 and 29 years old with acute or convalescent COVID-19. CDR3s include the opening cysteine and the closing phenylalanine or tryptophan. Fields, in order: CDR3 protein, CDR3 DNA, V gene, clone size, J gene, D gene, CDR3 length. A D gene is named only where the DNA matches it firmly. Size is stated for part of the rows, as once, few or many counts, or as a class when the clone is expanded.

CASSIDVGATGYTF,TGTGCCAGTAGTATAGATGTAGGGGCGACGGGCTACACCTTC,TRBV19,few,TRBJ1-2,-,14
CASSIQGGYGYTF,TGTGCCAGTAGTATACAGGGCGGCTATGGCTACACCTTC,TRBV19,-,TRBJ1-2,-,13
CASSRRVAGGGQPQHF,TGTGCCAGCAGCCGCCGGGTCGCTGGGGGAGGGCAGCCCCAGCATTTT,TRBV7-8,-,TRBJ1-5,-,16
CASSLQGALLNEQFF,TGTGCCAGCAGCTTACAGGGGGCGCTCCTCAATGAGCAGTTCTTC,TRBV5-4,-,TRBJ2-1,TRBD1,15
CASSVGSGSLASQPQHF,TGTGCCAGCAGCGTAGGAAGCGGTTCCCTGGCGTCCCAGCCCCAGCATTTT,TRBV9,-,TRBJ1-5,-,17
CASETRRGSTDTQYF,TGTGCCAGTGAGACTAGGCGGGGAAGCACAGATACGCAGTATTTT,TRBV19,-,TRBJ2-3,-,15
CSAARDSNLPF,TGCAGTGCCGCTAGGGACAGTAATTTGCCCTTC,TRBV20-1,-,TRBJ1-1,TRBD1,11
CASSPEVGTDTQYF,TGTGCCAGCAGCCCCGAAGTAGGCACAGATACGCAGTATTTT,TRBV9,-,TRBJ2-3,-,14
CASSTFGGGADTQYF,TGCGCCAGCAGCACCTTCGGCGGGGGGGCTGATACGCAGTATTTT,TRBV4-1,-,TRBJ2-3,TRBD2,15
CASSLDSGGHGAQYF,TGCGCCAGCAGCTTGGATAGCGGGGGACACGGGGCCCAGTACTTC,TRBV5-1,-,TRBJ2-5,TRBD2,15
CASSEDRVYEQYF,TGTGCCAGCAGCGAGGACAGGGTGTACGAGCAGTACTTC,TRBV2,-,TRBJ2-7,TRBD1,13
CASSPLAGPWAVEQYF,TGTGCCAGCAGTCCCTTAGCGGGGCCCTGGGCGGTCGAGCAGTACTTC,TRBV6-2/TRBV6-3,-,TRBJ2-7,TRBD2,16
CASSLMGQGYQPQHF,TGTGCCAGCAGTTTAATGGGACAGGGGTATCAGCCCCAGCATTTT,TRBV28,-,TRBJ1-5,TRBD1,15
CATYRDPGNTIYF,TGTGCCACATACAGGGACCCTGGAAACACCATATATTTT,TRBV19,-,TRBJ1-3,-,13
CASSVVGQEGDEQYF,TGTGCCAGCAGCGTAGTAGGACAAGAGGGGGACGAGCAGTACTTC,TRBV9,-,TRBJ2-7,-,15
CASSRRGFGNQPQHF,TGTGCCAGCAGTAGACGGGGGTTCGGCAATCAGCCCCAGCATTTT,TRBV6-2/TRBV6-3,-,TRBJ1-5,-,15
CASRKGTSGRGDTQYF,TGTGCCAGCAGGAAGGGGACTAGCGGGCGCGGAGATACGCAGTATTTT,TRBV2,-,TRBJ2-3,TRBD2,16
CASSQLGEYYTF,TGTGCCAGCAGCCAATTGGGCGAATACTACACCTTC,TRBV3-1/TRBV3-2,-,TRBJ1-2,-,12
CASSQGQSSYNEQFF,TGTGCCAGCAGCCAAGGACAGAGCTCCTACAATGAGCAGTTCTTC,TRBV3-1/TRBV3-2,-,TRBJ2-1,-,15
CSVGETGGSQPQHF,TGCAGCGTCGGAGAAACAGGGGGCAGTCAGCCCCAGCATTTT,TRBV29-1,-,TRBJ1-5,TRBD1,14
CASSSTPGGTEAFF,TGCGCCAGCAGCTCTACGCCGGGGGGGACTGAAGCTTTCTTT,TRBV5-1,-,TRBJ1-1,-,14
CSAEQGTEAFF,TGCAGTGCCGAGCAGGGCACTGAAGCTTTCTTT,TRBV20-1,few,TRBJ1-1,-,11
CASSEGMNTEAFF,TGCGCCAGCAGTGAGGGCATGAACACTGAAGCTTTCTTT,TRBV10-2,-,TRBJ1-1,-,13
CASTGLRGLEQYF,TGTGCCAGCACCGGACTGCGGGGGCTGGAGCAGTACTTC,TRBV12-3/TRBV12-4,once,TRBJ2-7,-,13
CASSLLSGEQFF,TGCGCCAGCAGCCTTCTTAGCGGTGAGCAGTTCTTC,TRBV4-3,-,TRBJ2-1,-,12
CASRLTGPFSGANVLTF,TGTGCCAGTAGGTTAACAGGCCCCTTCTCTGGGGCCAACGTCCTGACTTTC,TRBV19,once,TRBJ2-6,-,17
CAWSPRDRDLTEAFF,TGTGCCTGGAGTCCCCGGGACAGGGATTTAACTGAAGCTTTCTTT,TRBV30,few,TRBJ1-1,TRBD1,15
CASSIVGEEGNQPQHF,TGTGCCAGTAGTATAGTAGGGGAGGAGGGCAATCAGCCCCAGCATTTT,TRBV19,-,TRBJ1-5,-,16
CASSFGPNQPQHF,TGTGCCAGCAGTTTTGGCCCGAATCAGCCCCAGCATTTT,TRBV12-3/TRBV12-4,-,TRBJ1-5,-,13
CASSPGENMNTEAFF,TGTGCCAGCAGCCCAGGGGAAAACATGAACACTGAAGCTTTCTTT,TRBV5-5,-,TRBJ1-1,-,15
CASGKPRVTDYNEQFF,TGTGCTAGTGGTAAACCCAGGGTTACGGACTACAATGAGCAGTTCTTC,TRBV12-5,-,TRBJ2-1,-,16
CASSPQTGNTEAFF,TGTGCCAGCAGTCCCCAGACGGGAAACACTGAAGCTTTCTTT,TRBV27,once,TRBJ1-1,-,14
CASSYEGAGSTEAFF,TGTGCCAGCAGTTACGAGGGGGCTGGTAGCACTGAAGCTTTCTTT,TRBV6-5,-,TRBJ1-1,TRBD1,15
CRASTNYGYTF,TGCAGAGCCTCGACTAACTATGGCTACACCTTC,TRBV20-1,once,TRBJ1-2,-,11
CATSGVAGNTGELFF,TGTGCCACCAGTGGCGTGGCGGGGAACACCGGGGAGCTGTTTTTT,TRBV24-1,-,TRBJ2-2,-,15
CASSTATGNTEAFF,TGCGCCAGCAGCACCGCAACGGGGAACACTGAAGCTTTCTTT,TRBV5-1,-,TRBJ1-1,-,14
CASSLASQGPKSEAFF,TGTGCCAGCAGCTTAGCTTCCCAGGGGCCCAAATCTGAAGCTTTCTTT,TRBV7-2,-,TRBJ1-1,-,16
CASSPPRTVKSYEQYF,TGTGCCAGCAGCCCTCCCCGGACAGTTAAGAGCTACGAGCAGTACTTC,TRBV27,once,TRBJ2-7,-,16
CASSSSGTGVYGYTF,TGTGCCAGCAGTTCGTCCGGGACAGGGGTCTATGGCTACACCTTC,TRBV6-5,-,TRBJ1-2,TRBD1,15
CASSTPTGLADTQYF,TGTGCCAGCAGCACACCGACAGGGTTGGCAGATACGCAGTATTTT,TRBV3-1/TRBV3-2,-,TRBJ2-3,TRBD1,15
CASSLSNGEKLFF,TGTGCCAGCAGCTTAAGTAACGGGGAAAAACTGTTTTTT,TRBV11-1,-,TRBJ1-4,-,13
CASQTVSYEQYF,TGTGCCAGTCAGACAGTCTCCTACGAGCAGTACTTC,TRBV6-5,-,TRBJ2-7,-,12
CASSYDRGTNTEAFF,TGTGCCAGCAGTTACGACAGGGGGACGAACACTGAAGCTTTCTTT,TRBV6-5,-,TRBJ1-1,TRBD1,15
CASSPRYGQGTYNEQFF,TGCGCCAGCAGCCCAAGGTATGGACAGGGGACTTACAATGAGCAGTTCTTC,TRBV4-3,-,TRBJ2-1,TRBD1,17
CASSQDRDSNMNTEAFF,TGTGCCAGCAGCCAAGATAGGGACAGCAACATGAACACTGAAGCTTTCTTT,TRBV4-2,-,TRBJ1-1,TRBD1,17